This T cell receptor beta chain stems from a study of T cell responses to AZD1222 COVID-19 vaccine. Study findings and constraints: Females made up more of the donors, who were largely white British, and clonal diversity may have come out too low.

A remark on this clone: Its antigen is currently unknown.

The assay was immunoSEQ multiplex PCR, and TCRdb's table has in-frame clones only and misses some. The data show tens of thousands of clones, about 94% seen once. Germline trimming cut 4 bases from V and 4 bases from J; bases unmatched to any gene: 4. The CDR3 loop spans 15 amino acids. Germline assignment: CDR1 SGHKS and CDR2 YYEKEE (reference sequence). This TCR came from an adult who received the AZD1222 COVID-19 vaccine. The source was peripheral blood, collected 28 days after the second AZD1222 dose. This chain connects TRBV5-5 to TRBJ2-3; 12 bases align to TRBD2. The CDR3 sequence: CASSDTSGGPDTQYF. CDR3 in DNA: TGTGCCAGCAGCGACACTAGCGGGGGGCCAGATACGCAGTATTTT.